Listed below are T cell receptor beta chains from one sample, sequenced in a study of identical twins. Each CDR3 protein gets one entry after TCRdb re-called the 5' RACE reads with MiXCR. This sample carries a few hundred thousand distinct CDR3 sequences, roughly 10% of them seen once, and the ten largest clones take approximately 11%. The sequencing sample was made of memory T cells sorted from blood. These receptors originate from a man aged 50 to 60 in good health. CDR3s include the opening cysteine and the closing phenylalanine or tryptophan. D genes are given only for firm matches. The size field is filled for only some rows; it gives once, few, many or a size class.

j_call v_call d_call clone_size cdr3_nt cdr3_aa
TRBJ2-7 TRBV6-5 - many TGTGCCAGCAGTTACGGGGGAGCCAACTACTACGAGCAGTACTTC CASSYGGANYYEQYF
TRBJ2-2 TRBV6-1 TRBD1 few TGTGCCAGCAGTAGACAGGGCCGTTTAGACACCGGGGAGCTGTTTTTT CASSRQGRLDTGELFF
TRBJ2-1 TRBV15 TRBD1 many TGTGCCACCAGCTCGGGACAGCTGAATGAGCAGTTCTTC CATSSGQLNEQFF
TRBJ2-2 TRBV28 - - TGTGCCAGCAGTAGAACGGAAACCGGGGAGCTGTTTTTT CASSRTETGELFF
TRBJ2-7 TRBV5-1 - many TGCGCCAGCACCAAGACCGGGACAAGAGCCTACGAGCAGTACTTC CASTKTGTRAYEQYF
TRBJ1-2 TRBV20-1 TRBD1 - TGCAGTGCTAGAGACCGACCCTGGGGACAGATTAACTATGGCTACACCTTC CSARDRPWGQINYGYTF
TRBJ2-6 TRBV12-3/TRBV12-4 - few TGTGCCAGCAGTTTCAGTTCAGGCAGCTCTGGGGCCAACGTCCTGACTTTC CASSFSSGSSGANVLTF
TRBJ1-3 TRBV12-3/TRBV12-4 - few TGTGCCAGCAGCCCATACCCTTTGGGCAACACCATATATTTT CASSPYPLGNTIYF
TRBJ2-3 TRBV3-1 - few TGTGCCAGCAGCCAAGATGGTTTGCGACGCACAGATACGCAGTATTTT CASSQDGLRRTDTQYF
TRBJ2-4 TRBV27 - few TGTGCCAGCGGAGGGACGGGGTTTCAGTACTTC CASGGTGFQYF
TRBJ2-1 TRBV12-3/TRBV12-4 TRBD2 few TGTGCCAGCAACCGGGGGGGCAGCTCCTACAATGAGCAGTTCTTC CASNRGGSSYNEQFF
TRBJ1-1 TRBV20-1 TRBD1 - TGCAGTGCGCCGATCCCAGGGGGCGCGGCTGAAGCTTTCTTT CSAPIPGGAAEAFF
TRBJ2-2 TRBV18 - few TGTGCCAGCTCACCAGGAATTGACACCGGGGAGCTGTTTTTT CASSPGIDTGELFF
TRBJ1-2 TRBV4-3 - few TGCGCCAGCAGCCTAAGTACGGGTAAAGGCTACACCTTC CASSLSTGKGYTF
TRBJ2-2 TRBV4-2 TRBD1 many TGTGCCAGCAGCCAAGTGGGCACAGGGGACACCGGGGAGCTGTTTTTT CASSQVGTGDTGELFF
TRBJ2-1 TRBV6-2/TRBV6-3 TRBD2 many TGTGCCAGCAGCCTCGAAGGTAGCGGGTACAATGAGCAGTTCTTC CASSLEGSGYNEQFF
TRBJ1-1 TRBV27 - few TGTGCCAGCAGTTTATATGGACACACTGAAGCTTTCTTT CASSLYGHTEAFF
TRBJ2-7 TRBV19 - - TGTGCCAGTAGCTACCCCCGGGACGGTGCCTACGAGCAGTACTTC CASSYPRDGAYEQYF
TRBJ2-7 TRBV28 - many TGTGCCAGCAGTGCGGCGGGACTGAGCTCCTACGAGCAGTACTTC CASSAAGLSSYEQYF
TRBJ1-1 TRBV19 - - TGTGCCAGTAATCCAGGCGACCGGATGAACACTGAAGCTTTCTTT CASNPGDRMNTEAFF
TRBJ1-2 TRBV24-1 - - TGTGCCACCAGTGATCCCCTGCGGGGCTACACCTTC CATSDPLRGYTF
TRBJ2-1 TRBV15 - many TGTGCCACCAGCAGCCCGGGGAATGAGCAGTTCTTC CATSSPGNEQFF
TRBJ1-1 TRBV6-2/TRBV6-3 - many TGTGCCAGCAGTCCATACAAGAACACTGAAGCTTTCTTT CASSPYKNTEAFF
TRBJ2-7 TRBV5-6 - - TGTGCCAGCAGCTTGACCTCGAAAAAACAGTACTTC CASSLTSKKQYF
TRBJ2-5 TRBV29-1 - few TGCAGCGTTGACAGGGCCCAAGAGCCCCAGTCCTTC CSVDRAQEPQSF
TRBJ2-1 TRBV20-1 TRBD2 few TGCAGTGCTGGAGGACTAGCGTCCTACAATGAGCAGTTCTTC CSAGGLASYNEQFF
TRBJ1-5 TRBV12-3/TRBV12-4 - many TGTGCCAGCAGTTTAGGGGGTCAGCCCCAGCATTTT CASSLGGQPQHF
TRBJ2-1 TRBV4-2 TRBD2 many TGTGCCAGCAGCCCTCCCGGGACTAGCGGGTTCTCTACCTACAATGAGCAGTTCTTC CASSPPGTSGFSTYNEQFF
TRBJ2-3 TRBV4-3 TRBD2 - TGCGCCAGCAGCCAAGATAGATTACGGGGGGGCGGCACAGATACGCAGTATTTT CASSQDRLRGGGTDTQYF
TRBJ2-1 TRBV9 TRBD2 few TGTGCCAGCAGCGCGGGACTAGCGGGAAGCAATGAGCAGTTCTTC CASSAGLAGSNEQFF
TRBJ2-1 TRBV6-2/TRBV6-3 - - TGTGCCAGCAGTTACCCCCGTGGCCGAAGGGAGTACAATGAGCAGTTCTTC CASSYPRGRREYNEQFF
TRBJ2-3 TRBV5-1 - many TGCGCCAGCAGCTTGGCATCAGTAGATACGCAGTATTTT CASSLASVDTQYF
TRBJ2-7 TRBV12-3/TRBV12-4 TRBD2 - TGTGCCAGCAGGCTGGGCGGGGGGATCTACGAGCAGTACTTC CASRLGGGIYEQYF
TRBJ2-2 TRBV11-2 TRBD2 - TGTGCCAGCAGCTTAGGTTCTAGCGGGGGTAACACCGGGGAGCTGTTTTTT CASSLGSSGGNTGELFF
TRBJ2-1 TRBV9 TRBD1 - TGTGCCAGCAGCGTAGGGGGACAGGGGGCATCTAGTAGCTCCTACAATGAGCAGTTCTTC CASSVGGQGASSSSYNEQFF
TRBJ2-1 TRBV20-1 TRBD1 - TGCAGTGCTAGGGGATTGGGACAGGGATACAATGAGCAGTTCTTC CSARGLGQGYNEQFF
TRBJ1-3 TRBV5-1 - many TGCGCCAGCAGCTTGGTGCCGGGGACCTCTGGAAACACCATATATTTT CASSLVPGTSGNTIYF
TRBJ1-1 TRBV20-1 - few TGCAGTGCTAGAGATCCGGGGAAGGAAGCTTTCTTT CSARDPGKEAFF
TRBJ2-1 TRBV9 - many TGTGCCAGCAGCGTAGCCCCCTCCCAATACAATGAGCAGTTCTTC CASSVAPSQYNEQFF
TRBJ2-7 TRBV7-3 TRBD2 few TGTGCCAGCAGCTTAAATGGTAGCGGCGGGAGCGCCGAGCAGTACTTC CASSLNGSGGSAEQYF
TRBJ2-7 TRBV7-2 - - TGTGCCAGCAGCTTAGTAGTTACAGGGAGTAGTAAGGGCGAGCAGTACTTC CASSLVVTGSSKGEQYF
TRBJ1-2 TRBV7-2 - - TGTGCCAGCAGCTTAATGCGGTTAGCGGGAGGCTACACCTTC CASSLMRLAGGYTF
TRBJ1-2 TRBV10-3 - few TGTGCCATCACCGAGGAGCCTCAAGATGGCTACACCTTC CAITEEPQDGYTF
TRBJ2-3 TRBV15 TRBD1 - TGTGCCACCAGCACCGGACAGGGTATTATGACAGATACGCAGTATTTT CATSTGQGIMTDTQYF
TRBJ2-2 TRBV7-2 TRBD1 few TGTGCCAGCAGCCGCACAGGGGGCGGTTTGGCCGGGGAGCTGTTTTTT CASSRTGGGLAGELFF
TRBJ1-1 TRBV7-3 - many TGTGCCAGCAGCTCATTCCCGGGAACTGAAGCTTTCTTT CASSSFPGTEAFF
TRBJ2-6 TRBV15 - few TGTGCCACCAGCCCAACGAAGGAACAGGCTGGGGCCAACGTCCTGACTTTC CATSPTKEQAGANVLTF
TRBJ2-7 TRBV5-5 - few TGTGCCAGCAGCTTGGTCGCGACAACTTACGAGCAGTACTTC CASSLVATTYEQYF
TRBJ2-5 TRBV5-1 TRBD2 - TGCGCCAGCAGCCAACCACTAGCGGCCAACCAAGAGACCCAGTACTTC CASSQPLAANQETQYF
TRBJ2-2 TRBV27 TRBD2 many TGTGCCAGCAAGAGGGAGGGCACCGGGGAGCTGTTTTTT CASKREGTGELFF
TRBJ2-3 TRBV15 - - TGTGCCACCAGCGTGGGACTAACAGGGTTCACAGATACGCAGTATTTT CATSVGLTGFTDTQYF
TRBJ1-2 TRBV18 - - TGTGCCAGCTCACCAGTTACGGGAAGCTATGGCTACACCTTC CASSPVTGSYGYTF
TRBJ2-6 TRBV6-5 - - TGTGCCAGCAGTTGGTTAGGTTCTGGGGCCAACGTCCTGACTTTC CASSWLGSGANVLTF